These T cell receptor beta chains were read from a single sample in a study of T cell changes during pregnancy in multiple sclerosis. Generated by immunoSEQ multiplex PCR, the TCRdb table keeps only in-frame clones and is missing some. The sample lists around 70,000 clones, about nine tenths occurring once. The sequencing used CD4+ T cells from peripheral blood mononuclear cells, collected after pregnancy. All receptors derive from a female donor with multiple sclerosis, enrolled in a pregnancy study. CDR3s include the opening cysteine and the closing phenylalanine or tryptophan. D genes are given only for firm matches. Size values are once, few and many counts, or a class for expanded clones, and some rows have none.

TRBJ2-3,TRBV9,TRBD1,-,CASSFRQGQHLSTDTQYF,TGTGCCAGCAGCTTCCGACAGGGGCAACACCTTAGCACAGATACGCAGTATTTT
TRBJ2-7,TRBV28,-,-,CASSGGGYREQYF,TGTGCCAGCAGTGGGGGGGGCTATCGGGAGCAGTACTTC
TRBJ1-4,TRBV9,-,-,CASSVVQGGNEKLFF,TGTGCCAGCAGCGTAGTCCAGGGCGGAAATGAAAAACTGTTTTTT
TRBJ2-7,TRBV7-2,-,-,CASSLGGRLRLDEQYF,TGTGCCAGCAGCTTAGGCGGCCGACTTAGACTAGACGAGCAGTACTTC
TRBJ1-4,TRBV2,TRBD1,-,CASKRDSGYEKLFF,TGTGCCAGCAAACGGGACAGCGGGTATGAAAAACTGTTTTTT
TRBJ2-7,TRBV6-6,-,-,CASSYSGLGVGEQYF,TGTGCCAGCAGTTACTCGGGACTGGGGGTGGGGGAGCAGTACTTC
TRBJ2-1,TRBV5-6,-,-,CASSFPGTFFNEQFF,TGTGCCAGCAGCTTCCCCGGGACTTTCTTCAATGAGCAGTTCTTC
TRBJ1-1,TRBV7-9,-,few,CASSLSGGRGFADTEAFF,TGTGCCAGCAGCTTATCGGGGGGCAGGGGATTCGCGGACACTGAAGCTTTCTTT
TRBJ2-1,TRBV7-7,-,-,CASSLLAGDYNEQFF,TGTGCCAGCAGCTTGTTGGCGGGTGATTACAATGAGCAGTTCTTC
TRBJ2-3,TRBV6-5,TRBD1,-,CASSRGQNTDTQYF,TGTGCCAGCAGCCGGGGACAGAACACAGATACGCAGTATTTT
TRBJ1-5,TRBV5-1,-,-,CASSAGPQENQPQHF,TGCGCCAGCAGCGCGGGTCCTCAGGAAAATCAGCCCCAGCATTTT
TRBJ2-3,TRBV5-4,TRBD2,-,CASSSPGLAGDDTQYF,TGTGCCAGCAGCTCTCCGGGACTAGCGGGAGACGATACGCAGTATTTT
TRBJ1-1,TRBV7-9,TRBD1,-,CASSLALREQGRIF,TGTGCCAGCAGCTTAGCCCTAAGAGAACAGGGGCGGATCTTT